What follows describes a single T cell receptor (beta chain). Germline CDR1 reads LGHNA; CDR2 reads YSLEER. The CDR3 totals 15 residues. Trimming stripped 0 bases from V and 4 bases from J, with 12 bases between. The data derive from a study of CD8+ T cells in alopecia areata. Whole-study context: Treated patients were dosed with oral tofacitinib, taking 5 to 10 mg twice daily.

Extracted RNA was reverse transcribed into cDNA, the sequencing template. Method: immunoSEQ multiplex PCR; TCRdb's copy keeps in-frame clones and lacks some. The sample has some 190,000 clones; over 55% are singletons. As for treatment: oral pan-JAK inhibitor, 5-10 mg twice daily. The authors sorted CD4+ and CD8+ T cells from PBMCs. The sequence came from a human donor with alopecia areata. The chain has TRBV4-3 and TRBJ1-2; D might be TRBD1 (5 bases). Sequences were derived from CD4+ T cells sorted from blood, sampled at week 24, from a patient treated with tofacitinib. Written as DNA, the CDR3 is TGCGCCAGCAGCCAAGATAGGGCAGGGCTCTATGGCTACACCTTC. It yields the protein CASSQDRAGLYGYTF.